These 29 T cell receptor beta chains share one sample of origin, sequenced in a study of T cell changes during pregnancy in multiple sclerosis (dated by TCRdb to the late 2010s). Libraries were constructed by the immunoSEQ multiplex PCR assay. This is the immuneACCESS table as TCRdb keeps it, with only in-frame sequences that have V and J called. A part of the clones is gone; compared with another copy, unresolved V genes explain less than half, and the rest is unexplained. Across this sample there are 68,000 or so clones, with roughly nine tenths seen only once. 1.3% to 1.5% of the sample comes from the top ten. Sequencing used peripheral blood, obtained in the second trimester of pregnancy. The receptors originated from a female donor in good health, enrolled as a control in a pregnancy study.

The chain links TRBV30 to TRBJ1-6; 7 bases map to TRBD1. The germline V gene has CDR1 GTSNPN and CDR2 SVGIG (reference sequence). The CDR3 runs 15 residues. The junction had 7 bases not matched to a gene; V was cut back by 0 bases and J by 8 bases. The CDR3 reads CAWSVGRGGYSPLHF. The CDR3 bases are TGTGCCTGGAGTGTAGGCCGAGGGGGCTATTCACCCCTCCACTTT.

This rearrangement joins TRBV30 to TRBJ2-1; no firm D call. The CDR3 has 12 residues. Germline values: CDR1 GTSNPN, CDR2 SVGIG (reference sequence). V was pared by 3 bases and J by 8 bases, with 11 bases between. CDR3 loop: CAWSLYPHEQFF. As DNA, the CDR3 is TGTGCCTGGAGCCTCTACCCCCATGAGCAGTTCTTC. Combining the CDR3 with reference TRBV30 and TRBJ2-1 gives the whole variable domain SQTIHQWPATLVQPVGSPLSLECTVEGTSNPNLYWYRQAAGRGLQLLFYSVGIGQISSEVPQNLSASRPQDRQFILSSKKLLLSDSGFYLCAWSLYPHEQFFGPGTRLTVL.

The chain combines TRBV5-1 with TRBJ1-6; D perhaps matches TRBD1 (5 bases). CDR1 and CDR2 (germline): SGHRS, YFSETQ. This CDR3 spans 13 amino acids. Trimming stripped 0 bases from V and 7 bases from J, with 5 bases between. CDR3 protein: CASSLEGNSPLHF. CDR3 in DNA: TGCGCCAGCAGCTTGGAGGGGAATTCACCCCTCCACTTT. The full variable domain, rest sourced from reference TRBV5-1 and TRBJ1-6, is KAGVTQTPRYLIKTRGQQVTLSCSPISGHRSVSWYQQTPGQGLQFLFEYFSETQRNKGNFPGRFSGRQFSNSRSEMNVSTLELGDSALYLCASSLEGNSPLHFGNGTRLTVT.

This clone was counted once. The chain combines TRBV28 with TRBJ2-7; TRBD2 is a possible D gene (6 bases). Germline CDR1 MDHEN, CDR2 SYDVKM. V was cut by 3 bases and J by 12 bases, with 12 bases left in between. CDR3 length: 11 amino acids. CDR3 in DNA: TGTGCCAGCAGTTTGGGCGGGACTTCGTACTTC. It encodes CASSLGGTSYF.

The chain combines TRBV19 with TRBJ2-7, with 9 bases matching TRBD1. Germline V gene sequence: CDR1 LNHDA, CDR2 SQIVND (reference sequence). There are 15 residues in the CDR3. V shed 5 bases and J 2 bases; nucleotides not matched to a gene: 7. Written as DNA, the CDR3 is TGTGCCAGTAGTTTCCGCCGGGACAGGGCCTACGAGCAGTACTTC. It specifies CASSFRRDRAYEQYF.

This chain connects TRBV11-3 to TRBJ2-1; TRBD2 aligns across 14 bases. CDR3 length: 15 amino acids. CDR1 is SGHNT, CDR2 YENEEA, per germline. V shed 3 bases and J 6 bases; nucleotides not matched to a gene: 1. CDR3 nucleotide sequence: TGTGCCAGCAGCTTGGGGACTAGCGGGAGCAATGAGCAGTTCTTC. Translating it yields CASSLGTSGSNEQFF.

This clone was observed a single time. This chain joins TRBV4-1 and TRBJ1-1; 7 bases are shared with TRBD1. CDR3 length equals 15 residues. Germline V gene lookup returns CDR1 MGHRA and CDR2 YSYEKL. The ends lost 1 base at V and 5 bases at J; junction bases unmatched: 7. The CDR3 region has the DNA TGCGCCAGCAGCCAAGCAGGGGGTTTACGGACTGAAGCTTTCTTT. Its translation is CASSQAGGLRTEAFF.

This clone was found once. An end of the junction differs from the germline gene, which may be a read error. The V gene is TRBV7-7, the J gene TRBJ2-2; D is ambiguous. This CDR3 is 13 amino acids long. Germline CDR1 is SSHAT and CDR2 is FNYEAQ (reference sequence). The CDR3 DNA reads TGTGCTAGCAGCTTAGGCAGCACCGGGGAGCTGTTTTTT. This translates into CASSLGSTGELFF.

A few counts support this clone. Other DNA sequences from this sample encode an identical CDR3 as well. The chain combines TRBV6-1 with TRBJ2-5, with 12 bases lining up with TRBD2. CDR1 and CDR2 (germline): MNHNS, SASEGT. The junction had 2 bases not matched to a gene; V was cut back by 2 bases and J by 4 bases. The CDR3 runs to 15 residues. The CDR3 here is CASSELAGGPETQYF. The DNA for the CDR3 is TGTGCCAGCAGTGAACTAGCGGGAGGGCCAGAGACCCAGTACTTC.

CDR3 DNA sequence: TGTGCCAGCAGCGTAGATTCTAGTTTAACCTACGAGCAGTACTTC. Residues: CASSVDSSLTYEQYF. The chain employs TRBV9 and TRBJ2-7; D unresolved. Trimming took 0 bases from V and 2 from J, leaving 12 bases between them. The V gene's germline CDR1 is SGDLS and CDR2 YYNGEE. CDR3 length: 15 residues.

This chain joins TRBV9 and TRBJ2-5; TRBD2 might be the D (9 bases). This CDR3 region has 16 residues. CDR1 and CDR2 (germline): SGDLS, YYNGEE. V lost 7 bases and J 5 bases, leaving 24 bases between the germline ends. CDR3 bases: TGTGCCAGCTCCGCAGGGGGCGCGGGAGGGGGGGAGACCCAGTACTTC. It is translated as CASSAGGAGGGETQYF.

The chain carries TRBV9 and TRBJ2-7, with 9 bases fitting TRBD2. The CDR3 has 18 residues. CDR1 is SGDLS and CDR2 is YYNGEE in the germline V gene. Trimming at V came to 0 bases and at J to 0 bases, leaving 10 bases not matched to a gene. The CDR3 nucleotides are TGTGCCAGCAGCGTAGCTACGGCTAGCGGGGATCTCTCCTACGAGCAGTACTTC. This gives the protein CASSVATASGDLSYEQYF. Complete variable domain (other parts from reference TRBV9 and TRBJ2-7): DSGVTQTPKHLITATGQRVTLRCSPRSGDLSVYWYQQSLDQGLQFLIQYYNGEERAKGNILERFSAQQFPDLHSELNLSSLELGDSALYFCASSVATASGDLSYEQYFGPGTRLTVT.

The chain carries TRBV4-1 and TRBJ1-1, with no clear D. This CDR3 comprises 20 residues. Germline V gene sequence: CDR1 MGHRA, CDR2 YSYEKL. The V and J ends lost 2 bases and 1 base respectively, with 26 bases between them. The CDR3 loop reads CASSQWIPARSTIRNTEAFF. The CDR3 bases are TGCGCCAGCAGCCAATGGATCCCAGCGCGTTCGACGATAAGGAACACTGAAGCTTTCTTT.

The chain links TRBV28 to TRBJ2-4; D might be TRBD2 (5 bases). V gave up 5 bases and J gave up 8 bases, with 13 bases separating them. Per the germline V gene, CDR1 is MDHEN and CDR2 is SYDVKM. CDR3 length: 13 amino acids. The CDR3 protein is CASSLSGRDIQYF. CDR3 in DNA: TGTGCCAGCAGTCTGTCGGGGAGAGACATTCAGTACTTC.

Written as DNA, the CDR3 is TGTGCCAGCAGTAAAGGGGGACAGGCCCTAAACATTCAGTACTTC. Translating it yields CASSKGGQALNIQYF. This chain links TRBV28 with TRBJ2-4; 8 bases fit TRBD1. This CDR3 spans 15 amino acids. V lost 5 bases, J lost 6 bases, and 9 bases stayed unmatched. CDR1 is MDHEN and CDR2 is SYDVKM in the germline V gene.

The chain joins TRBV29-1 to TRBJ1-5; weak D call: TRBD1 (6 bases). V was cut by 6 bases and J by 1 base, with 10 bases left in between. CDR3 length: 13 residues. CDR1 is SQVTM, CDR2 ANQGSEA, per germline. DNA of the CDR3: TGCAGCGTGGCTCAGGGGAGCAATCAGCCCCAGCATTTT. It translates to CSVAQGSNQPQHF.

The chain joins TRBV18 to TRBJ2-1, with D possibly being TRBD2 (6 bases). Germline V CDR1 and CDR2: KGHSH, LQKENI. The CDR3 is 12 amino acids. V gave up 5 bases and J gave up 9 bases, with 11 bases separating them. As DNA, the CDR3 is TGTGCCAGCTCATCACGGGAGAGTGAGCAGTTCTTC. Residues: CASSSRESEQFF.

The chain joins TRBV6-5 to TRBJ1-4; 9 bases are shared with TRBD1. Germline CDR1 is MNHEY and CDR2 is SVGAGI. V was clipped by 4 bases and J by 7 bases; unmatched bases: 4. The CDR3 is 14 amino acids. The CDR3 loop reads CASSSRDRVEKLFF. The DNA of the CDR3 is TGTGCCAGCAGTTCCCGGGACAGGGTTGAAAAACTGTTTTTT.

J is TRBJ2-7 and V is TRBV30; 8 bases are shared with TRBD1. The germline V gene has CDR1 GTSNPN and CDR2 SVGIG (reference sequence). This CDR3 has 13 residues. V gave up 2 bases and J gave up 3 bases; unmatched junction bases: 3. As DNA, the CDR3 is TGTGCCTGGAGTAACAGGGGGTACTACGAGCAGTACTTC. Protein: CAWSNRGYYEQYF.

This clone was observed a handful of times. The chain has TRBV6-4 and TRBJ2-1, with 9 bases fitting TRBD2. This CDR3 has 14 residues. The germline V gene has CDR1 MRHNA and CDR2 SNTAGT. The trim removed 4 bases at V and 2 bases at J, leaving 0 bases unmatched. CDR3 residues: CASSGGGAYNEQFF. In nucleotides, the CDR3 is TGTGCCAGCAGTGGCGGGGGGGCCTACAATGAGCAGTTCTTC.

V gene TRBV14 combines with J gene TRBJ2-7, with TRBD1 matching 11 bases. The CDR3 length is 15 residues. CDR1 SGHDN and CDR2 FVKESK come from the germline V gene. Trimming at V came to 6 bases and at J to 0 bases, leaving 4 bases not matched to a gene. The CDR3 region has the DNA TGTGCCAGCAGTCCGGGACAGGGGGGCTCCTACGAGCAGTACTTC. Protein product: CASSPGQGGSYEQYF.

CDR3 DNA sequence: TGTGCCAGCAGCCCCGGGGCGGGAGAACTGGTCTACGAGCAGTACTTC. Protein product: CASSPGAGELVYEQYF. This chain links TRBV27 with TRBJ2-7, with 7 positions matching TRBD2. The CDR3 covers 16 residues. V trimming: 6 bases; J trimming: 3 bases; junction bases outside the gene matches: 14. Germline loops: CDR1 MNHEY, CDR2 SMNVEV (reference sequence).

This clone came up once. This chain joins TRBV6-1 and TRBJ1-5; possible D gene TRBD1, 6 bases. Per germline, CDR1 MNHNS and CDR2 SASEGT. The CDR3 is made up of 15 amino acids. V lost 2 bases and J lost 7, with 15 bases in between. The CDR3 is CASSETGFIGQPQHF. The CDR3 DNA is TGTGCCAGCAGTGAAACAGGGTTCATCGGGCAGCCCCAGCATTTT.

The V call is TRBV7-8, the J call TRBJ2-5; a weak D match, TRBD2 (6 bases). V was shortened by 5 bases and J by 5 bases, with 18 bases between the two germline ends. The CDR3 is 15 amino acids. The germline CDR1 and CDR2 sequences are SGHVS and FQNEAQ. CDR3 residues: CASSPKTSSMETQYF. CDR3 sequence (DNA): TGTGCCAGCAGCCCAAAGACTAGTTCGATGGAGACCCAGTACTTC. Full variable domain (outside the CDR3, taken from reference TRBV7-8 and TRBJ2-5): GAGVSQSPRYKVAKRGQDVALRCDPISGHVSLFWYQQALGQGPEFLTYFQNEAQLDKSGLPSDRFFAERPEGSVSTLKIQRTQQEDSAVYLCASSPKTSSMETQYFGPGTRLLVL.

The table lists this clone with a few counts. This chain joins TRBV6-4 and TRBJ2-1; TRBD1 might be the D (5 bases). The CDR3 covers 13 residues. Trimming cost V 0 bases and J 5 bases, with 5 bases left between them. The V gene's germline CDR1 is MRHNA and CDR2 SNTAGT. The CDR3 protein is CASSDSDNNEQFF. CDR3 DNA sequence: TGTGCCAGCAGTGACTCGGACAACAATGAGCAGTTCTTC.

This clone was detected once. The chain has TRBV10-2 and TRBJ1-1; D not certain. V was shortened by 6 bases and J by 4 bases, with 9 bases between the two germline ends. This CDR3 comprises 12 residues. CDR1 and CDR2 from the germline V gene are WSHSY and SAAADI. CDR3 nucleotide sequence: TGCGCCAGCAGGGGTCGGGGCACTGAAGCTTTCTTT. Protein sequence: CASRGRGTEAFF.

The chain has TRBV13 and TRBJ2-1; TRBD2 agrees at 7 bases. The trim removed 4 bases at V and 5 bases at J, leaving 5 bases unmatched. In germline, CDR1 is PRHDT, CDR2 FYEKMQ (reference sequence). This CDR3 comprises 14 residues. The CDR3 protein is CASSYGLADNEQFF. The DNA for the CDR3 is TGTGCCAGCAGCTACGGCCTAGCGGACAATGAGCAGTTCTTC.

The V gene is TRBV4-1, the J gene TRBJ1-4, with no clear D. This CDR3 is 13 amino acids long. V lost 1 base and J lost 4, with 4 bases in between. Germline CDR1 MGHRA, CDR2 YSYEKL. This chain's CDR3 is CASSQAINEKLFF. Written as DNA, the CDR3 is TGCGCCAGCAGCCAAGCAATTAATGAAAAACTGTTTTTT.

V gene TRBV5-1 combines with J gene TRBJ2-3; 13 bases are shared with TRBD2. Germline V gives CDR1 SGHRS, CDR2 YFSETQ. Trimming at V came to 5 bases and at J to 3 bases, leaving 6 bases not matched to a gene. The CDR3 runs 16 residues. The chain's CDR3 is CASSFELAGGTDTQYF. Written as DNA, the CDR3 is TGCGCCAGCAGTTTCGAACTAGCGGGAGGGACAGATACGCAGTATTTT.